Shown below are 18 T cell receptor beta chains from a single sample sequenced in a study of STAT5B mutations in CD4+ large granular lymphocyte leukemia. Measured with immunoSEQ multiplex PCR; TCRdb has only the in-frame clones, and not every one. The sample carries tens of thousands of clones, approximately 69% recorded once. The sample was CD4+ T cells from blood buffy coats. The receptors come from a human donor in good health.

This chain uses TRBV6-5 with TRBJ1-5; D unclear. The CDR3 consists of 13 residues. CDR1 and CDR2 (germline): MNHEY, SVGAGI. V was clipped by 6 bases and J by 5 bases, with 11 bases between them. The CDR3 reads CASSPTSDQPQHF. The CDR3 region has the DNA TGTGCCAGCAGCCCGACGTCCGATCAGCCCCAGCATTTT.

This clone was seen only a few times. This rearrangement joins TRBV30 to TRBJ2-2; 10 bases map to TRBD2. Germline V gene lookup returns CDR1 GTSNPN and CDR2 SVGIG (reference sequence). The CDR3 has 14 residues. With V trimmed by 5 bases and J by 6 bases, 6 bases remained unmatched. The CDR3, as DNA: TGTGCCTGGGGCCTAGCGGGGGTGTCCGGGGAGCTGTTTTTT. Translating gives CAWGLAGVSGELFF.

In its sample, this clone was seen a few times. This chain joins TRBV29-1 and TRBJ1-1, with D perhaps TRBD1 (6 bases). The CDR3 extends over 15 amino acids. Germline loops: CDR1 SQVTM, CDR2 ANQGSEA. Trimming shortened V by 5 bases and J by 8 bases, and 24 bases separated the two germline ends. Here the CDR3 reads CSVQSTPGAPWEAFF. CDR3 in DNA: TGCAGCGTTCAGTCAACCCCAGGGGCACCGTGGGAAGCTTTCTTT. Supplemented by reference TRBV29-1 and TRBJ1-1, the full variable domain reads SAVISQKPSRDICQRGTSLTIQCQVDSQVTMMFWYRQQPGQSLTLIATANQGSEATYESGFVIDKFPISRPNLTFSTLTVSNMSPEDSSIYLCSVQSTPGAPWEAFFGQGTRLTVV.

This clone was detected a few times. The chain couples TRBV7-9 to TRBJ2-2, with a weak D call TRBD2 (6 bases). V was trimmed by 6 bases and J by 8 bases, leaving 13 bases between them. This CDR3 has 13 residues. Germline V gene sequence: CDR1 SEHNR, CDR2 FQNEAQ (reference sequence). Here the CDR3 reads CASSPQGGGELFF. CDR3 DNA sequence: TGTGCCAGCAGTCCTCAGGGAGGAGGGGAGCTGTTTTTT. The entire variable domain, with the rest obtained from reference TRBV7-9 and TRBJ2-2, is as follows: DTGVSQNPRHKITKRGQNVTFRCDPISEHNRLYWYRQTLGQGPEFLTYFQNEAQLEKSRLLSDRFSAERPKGSFSTLEIQRTEQGDSAMYLCASSPQGGGELFFGEGSRLTVL.

The chain employs TRBV5-1 and TRBJ2-1, with 10 bases that match TRBD1. V gave up 4 bases and J gave up 4 bases; unmatched junction bases: 8. Germline loops: CDR1 SGHRS, CDR2 YFSETQ. CDR3 length equals 16 residues. The CDR3 protein is CASSPTPGQGYNEQFF. The CDR3 DNA reads as TGCGCCAGCAGCCCAACCCCGGGACAGGGGTACAATGAGCAGTTCTTC.

This chain joins TRBV4-3 and TRBJ2-6, with a possible D match to TRBD2 (5 bases). The CDR3 has 17 residues. Germline values: CDR1 LGHNA, CDR2 YSLEER. The germline V and J ends were trimmed by 0 bases and 0 bases, with 9 bases remaining between them. This CDR3 is CASSQDRRLSGANVLTF. DNA of the CDR3: TGCGCCAGCAGCCAAGATAGGAGGCTCTCTGGGGCCAACGTCCTGACTTTC.

V and J are TRBV5-1 and TRBJ2-5, with D perhaps given as TRBD1 or TRBD2 (5 bases each). Per the germline V gene, CDR1 is SGHRS and CDR2 is YFSETQ. Trimming stripped 6 bases from V and 2 bases from J, with 17 bases between. This CDR3 comprises 15 residues. This CDR3 is CASIRDGRMQETQYF. The CDR3, as DNA: TGCGCCAGCATACGGGACGGCCGGATGCAAGAGACCCAGTACTTC.

Only a few counts were recorded for this clone. V gene TRBV18 combines with J gene TRBJ1-6; TRBD1 agrees at 10 bases. CDR3 length: 15 amino acids. V was clipped by 4 bases and J by 7 bases; unmatched bases: 4. Germline assignment: CDR1 KGHSH and CDR2 LQKENI. DNA of the CDR3: TGTGCCAGCTCACACGGACAGGGGGAGAATTCACCCCTCCACTTT. Protein product: CASSHGQGENSPLHF.

V is TRBV7-2 and J is TRBJ1-6; D gene ambiguous. The germline V gene encodes CDR1 SGHTA and CDR2 FQGNSA. This CDR3 has 13 residues. Trimming removed 5 bases at V and 9 bases at J, with 11 bases between. CDR3: CASSLAAPSPLHF. Here the CDR3 DNA reads TGTGCCAGCAGCCTCGCCGCCCCTTCACCCCTCCACTTT.

This chain links TRBV7-2 with TRBJ2-7, with a possible D match to TRBD2 (6 bases). Trimming took 4 bases from V and 7 from J, leaving 14 bases between them. CDR1 and CDR2 from the germline V gene are SGHTA and FQGNSA. This CDR3 is 13 amino acids long. CDR3 coding DNA: TGTGCCAGCAGCTGGGGAGGAATGGAGGAGCAGTACTTC. This translates into CASSWGGMEEQYF.

Written as DNA, the CDR3 is TGTGCCAGCAGCTTCGCCAGGGAGGGGGGCTACACCTTC. Its protein product is CASSFAREGGYTF. The chain couples TRBV7-2 to TRBJ1-2, with TRBD1 as a possible D gene (5 bases). The germline CDR1 and CDR2 sequences are SGHTA and FQGNSA. Trimming left V 3 bases short and J 8 bases short, with 13 bases between. There are 13 residues in the CDR3.

This clone was recorded once. As DNA, the CDR3 is TGTGCCAGCAGTTTAGAAGAGACCCAGTACTTC. Its translation is CASSLEETQYF. V usage is TRBV28 and J usage is TRBJ2-5; D gene ambiguous. The V gene lost 2 bases and the J gene lost 3 bases, with 1 base spanning the gap. The germline CDR1 and CDR2 sequences are MDHEN and SYDVKM. This CDR3 region has 11 residues.

The CDR3 bases are TGTGCCAGCAGTCTCGTTGGTGAGCAGTTCTTC. Protein sequence: CASSLVGEQFF. V is TRBV6-5 and J is TRBJ2-1; the D is unclear. Germline V gives CDR1 MNHEY, CDR2 SVGAGI. The ends were cut back, 5 bases at V and 9 bases at J, with 8 bases in the middle. The CDR3 sequence is 11 residues long.

The V gene is TRBV2, the J gene TRBJ2-2, with D perhaps TRBD1 (6 bases). V lost 6 bases and J lost 7, with 12 bases in between. The CDR3 runs 13 residues. Germline-derived CDR1 and CDR2 are SNHLY and FYNNEI. The CDR3 region is CASRNRDIGELFF. The CDR3 DNA sequence: TGTGCCAGCAGAAACAGGGATATCGGGGAGCTGTTTTTT.

The chain is built from TRBV5-6 and TRBJ1-1; possible D gene TRBD1, 6 bases. CDR1 and CDR2 (germline): SGHDT, YYEEEE. Trimming stripped 0 bases from V and 3 bases from J, with 12 bases between. The length of the CDR3 is 15 residues. As DNA, the CDR3 is TGTGCCAGCAGCTTGGGGGGGCCTCGTGACACTGAAGCTTTCTTT. Translated: CASSLGGPRDTEAFF.

This chain uses TRBV5-6 with TRBJ2-7; either TRBD1 or TRBD2 may supply D (5 bases each). V was pared by 3 bases and J by 0 bases, with 13 bases between. The CDR3 contains 15 residues. The germline CDR1 and CDR2 sequences are SGHDT and YYEEEE. As DNA, the CDR3 is TGTGCCAGCAGCTCCGGGACCAAATTCTCCTACGAGCAGTACTTC. As protein: CASSSGTKFSYEQYF.

J is TRBJ1-4 and V is TRBV7-2; the match to TRBD1 covers 11 bases. The J segment lost 8 bases and the V segment lost 5 bases, leaving 4 bases of the junction unmatched. Germline loops: CDR1 SGHTA, CDR2 FQGNSA. The CDR3 extends over 14 amino acids. The CDR3 loop is CASSRDRGKEKLFF. CDR3 bases: TGTGCCAGCAGCCGGGACAGGGGGAAGGAAAAACTGTTTTTT.

This clone was counted between two and nine times. This rearrangement joins TRBV30 to TRBJ1-5, with D unclear. V was shortened by 0 bases and J by 7 bases, with 13 bases between the two germline ends. Germline assignment: CDR1 GTSNPN and CDR2 SVGIG (reference sequence). The CDR3 consists of 14 residues. CDR3 sequence: CAWSVWREGQPQHF. The CDR3 DNA is TGTGCCTGGAGTGTATGGAGGGAAGGCCAGCCCCAGCATTTT.